The T cell receptor (beta chain) described here comes from a study of tumor-infiltrating lymphocytes in primary liver carcinoma (dated by TCRdb to 2015 to 2018). At the level of the whole study: Between November 2015 and early 2016, a few patients in China with histopathologically diagnosed primary liver carcinoma had surgical resection. A total of approximately 35 specimens from 5 patients, comprising some 25 tumor regions, 5 adjacent noncancerous liver tissues and 5 peripheral blood samples, were covered by TCRbeta repertoire sequencing. Each sample produced roughly 3.65 to 7.5 million productive TCRbeta reads, and read depth showed no significant difference between tissue types. Tumors of the five patients were stage T1-T3 N0M0 with maximum diameters of about 4.2 to 10 cm. Reproducibility between technical replicate repertoires was high, with correlation coefficients above 0.95 and mean shared-clone rates around 0.88. The five patients, three men and two women aged 30 to 69 years, had hepatocellular carcinoma (four) or combined HCC and intrahepatic cholangiocarcinoma (one). TCRbeta repertoire sequencing, expression microarrays and whole-exome sequencing were combined in the study across five regions of each liver tumor, with adjacent normal tissue and blood also included.

Blood RNA was extracted from unsorted whole blood using TRIzol reagent, and germline DNA was obtained with the DNeasy Blood & Tissue kit. Patients had chronic HBV infection and were treatment-naive at sampling. Before surgery, 4 to 5 milliliters of peripheral blood were collected into K2EDTA tubes. With regard to this clonotype: Its antigen is currently not known. Per-nucleotide qualities are absent, and no much larger clonotype sits a single base away.

Using a constant-region primer and ProtoScript II reverse transcriptase, TCRbeta-specific cDNA was reverse-transcribed from approximately 0.5 ug total RNA. The TCRbeta libraries were prepared through three rounds of nested multiplex PCR following a slightly modified ARM-PCR procedure. Multiplex TRBV1-TRBV30 forward primers and a Cbeta reverse primer were used in the first two PCR rounds, each of which was run for 10 to 11 cycles. Sample barcodes and Illumina adapters were added in a final 25-cycle PCR with Deep VentR polymerase. Before sequencing, amplicons of 200-500 bp were gel-purified using a QIAquick gel extraction kit. The TCRbeta amplicons were sequenced with 250-bp paired-end reads on an Illumina HiSeq 2500. Processing in the source paper ran as follows. Reads were quality-trimmed with Trimmomatic v0.33, and paired reads were merged with FLASH v1.2.11 to recover full CDR3 sequences. MiGEC v1.2.1b assigned V, D and J germline segments to the rearranged TCRbeta sequences. Clonotype statistics and Shannon-Wiener diversity indices were computed with VDJtools v1.0.0. Except for diversity analysis, only each sample's 250 most abundant clonotypes were used in subsequent analyses to reduce sampling bias. In-frame beta chains were kept once TCRdb had trimmed the public reads at Q25 with fastp and called clones with MiXCR. Each entry is one CDR3 protein sequence, shown with its most common DNA and genes. The V and J calls follow TCRdb's processing rather than the paper's. Here the sample has approximately 320,000 distinct CDR3 sequences; around 50% occur a single time. The top ten hold about 17% of the sample.

What the research found in general, with its limitations: A significantly larger repertoire fraction was made up by the top 250 clones in tumors than in blood (p = 0.039). Comparison of CD4+ and CD8+ T cell repertoires was precluded by the use of bulk unsorted samples. Because only the TCR beta chain was sequenced and unpaired alpha chains were not captured, true repertoire diversity is likely underestimated. With just a few patients in the study, the authors point out that the findings should be validated in a larger study. Consistent with antigen-driven expansion, pairs of tumor regions showed higher repertoire overlap (mean about 36%) than either tumor-adjacent pairs (about 17%) or tumor-blood pairs (around 15%).

According to the germline V gene (reference sequence), CDR1 reads SGHNT and CDR2 reads YYREEE. V is pared back by 6 bases and J by 3 bases, with 15 bases lying between the germline termini. CDR3 length: 14 amino acids, cysteine to phenylalanine. The only DNA kept is the CDR3, 42 bases in frame from the first base. Sequenced material: peripheral blood. The chain couples TRBV5-4 to TRBJ1-1; the D gene cannot be resolved reliably. The sequence came from a woman aged 25 to 39 with primary liver carcinoma and hepatitis B virus infection. CDR3 protein: CASKRVPSDTEAFF. At the DNA level, the sequence is TGTGCCAGCAAACGGGTCCCCTCGGACACTGAAGCTTTCTTT.